This T cell receptor (beta chain) emerged from a study of radiotherapy plus CTLA-4 blockade in lung cancer. Background on the study: Disease control was achieved by roughly 32% of patients, and objective responses by about 19%. General study findings and limits: After radiotherapy and ipilimumab, tumor-derived clones expanded in peripheral blood.

Only in-frame clones appear in the TCRdb table, and some are missing; sequencing was by immunoSEQ multiplex PCR. Of 55,000 to 80,000 clones listed, 77% are singletons. V was trimmed by 1 base and J by 3 bases, leaving 22 bases between them. The CDR3 length is 19 residues. Germline values: CDR1 SGHTA, CDR2 FQGNSA. Receiving focal radiation plus CTLA-4 blockade with ipilimumab were patients who had chemo-refractory metastatic non-small-cell lung cancer. On this clone itself: Its specificity is not known.

The J gene is TRBJ1-3, the V gene TRBV7-2; D is perhaps TRBD1 (6 bases). The source was peripheral blood, collected from a patient treated with radiotherapy plus ipilimumab. The receptor was derived from a human donor with non-small cell lung cancer who had a complete response to radiotherapy plus ipilimumab. The chain's CDR3 is CASSLVPGVRDVRGNTIYF. As DNA, the CDR3 is TGTGCCAGCAGCTTAGTTCCAGGGGTCCGGGACGTTCGTGGAAACACCATATATTTT.